This T cell receptor beta chain was identified in a study of sequential checkpoint blockade in melanoma. The CDR3 covers 14 residues. V lost 1 base to trimming and J lost 0 bases, with 7 bases between them. CDR1 is SGHAT and CDR2 is FQNNGV in the germline V gene. Clones were sequenced by immunoSEQ multiplex PCR, and TCRdb holds only the in-frame ones, with some missing. The sample shows about 17,000 clones, roughly 69% of them seen only once. Treatment in this sample: randomized to nivolumab then ipilimumab (arm A) or the reverse (arm B). The source of this sequence is a human donor with melanoma. The chain combines TRBV11-2 with TRBJ2-7; D remains unclear. The material was CD8+ T cells sorted from blood (inferred from file names), obtained from a patient given nivolumab and ipilimumab in sequence. CDR3 region: CASSLVTVSYEQYF. CDR3 coding DNA: TGTGCCAGCAGCTTAGTCACAGTCTCCTACGAGCAGTACTTC.